The clone carrying this TCR beta chain was seen a few times. The target antigen is unknown. CDR3 length: 15 amino acids. Per germline, CDR1 DFQATT and CDR2 SNEGSKA (reference sequence). Unmatched junction bases numbered 8, after V lost 3 bases and J lost 5 bases. The donors, aged roughly 6 to 90, were healthy Caucasians from Russia. Peripheral blood was drawn, ten milliliters per donor. A second PCR of roughly 7 to 11 cycles used a sample-barcoded 5' primer and a J-beta primer mix. One entry per CDR3 protein, called by TCRdb with MiXCR from the 5' RACE reads. This sample yields roughly 1,700,000 distinct CDR3 sequences, of which roughly 27% are seen a single time; roughly 8% belongs to the top ten. The sample originates from a study of blood T cells in healthy people across ages. General study points: Versus aged donors, long-lived donors had higher diversity and more naive CD4+ cells. Total diversity from one million sequenced T cells was likely underestimated.

This clonotype was sampled from a woman aged 25 to 39 in good health. Sequenced material: blood. The rearrangement joins TRBV20-1 to TRBJ2-5; TRBD1 matches at 11 bases. CDR3 region: CSASRMGQGVETQYF. Here the CDR3 DNA reads TGCAGTGCTAGCCGTATGGGACAGGGGGTGGAGACCCAGTACTTC.